The 10 T cell receptor beta chains presented below share a single source sample, sequenced in a study of somatic mutations in cytotoxic T cells in rheumatoid arthritis. Measured with immunoSEQ multiplex PCR; TCRdb has only the in-frame clones, and not every one. The sample holds around 19,000 clones; 65% to 70% are singletons and the top ten take 15% to 20%. Material for sequencing was CD8+ T cells sorted from blood. The receptors shown here come from an adult with rheumatoid arthritis.

The chain has TRBV25-1 and TRBJ2-5; D possibly matches TRBD1 or TRBD2 (5 bases each). Germline V gene data show CDR1 as MGHDK and CDR2 as SYGVNS. CDR3 length: 14 amino acids. The ends were cut back, 2 bases at V and 5 bases at J, with 12 bases in the middle. The CDR3 here is CASSEPGWGETQYF. The CDR3 DNA reads TGTGCCAGCAGTGAACCAGGGTGGGGGGAGACCCAGTACTTC.

In its sample, this clone was seen once. The chain links TRBV4-1 to TRBJ2-3; 8 bases fit TRBD2. Per germline, CDR1 MGHRA and CDR2 YSYEKL. The CDR3 has 18 residues. With 4 bases clipped from V and 2 bases from J, the junction kept 14 bases outside the gene matches. The CDR3 DNA reads TGCGCCAGCAGCCCGGCGGGAGGCGAGACAGAACTCACAGATACGCAGTATTTT. Protein product: CASSPAGGETELTDTQYF.

The V call is TRBV29-1, the J call TRBJ2-7, with 7 bases lining up with TRBD1. CDR1 is SQVTM, CDR2 ANQGSEA, per germline. This CDR3 has 13 residues. Losses at the gene ends were 3 bases for V and 4 bases for J; bases not matched to a gene: 6. CDR3 sequence reads: CSVDTGESYEQYF. The DNA for the CDR3 is TGCAGCGTTGACACAGGGGAGTCTTACGAGCAGTACTTC.

A few counts support this clone. The genes are TRBV7-8 and TRBJ2-2, with D maybe TRBD2 (6 bases). Per the germline V gene, CDR1 is SGHVS and CDR2 is FQNEAQ. This CDR3 contains 16 residues. Trimming pared 4 bases from V and 4 bases from J, leaving 16 bases between. DNA of the CDR3: TGTGCCAGCAGCTACGGGGGTGATTCCGTCACCGGGGAGCTGTTTTTT. It is translated as CASSYGGDSVTGELFF.

This clone has more than one count but fewer than ten. This chain connects TRBV9 to TRBJ2-1; TRBD2 agrees at 9 bases. From germline, CDR1 is SGDLS and CDR2 YYNGEE. The CDR3 contains 18 residues. V shed 0 bases and J 6 bases; nucleotides not matched to a gene: 13. In DNA, the CDR3 is TGTGCCAGCAGCGTAGTTAGCGGGGGTACAATTAGAGGCAATGAGCAGTTCTTC. It encodes CASSVVSGGTIRGNEQFF.

The chain employs TRBV7-9 and TRBJ2-7, with D possibly matching TRBD2 (5 bases). The CDR3 length is 14 residues. Trimming left V 3 bases short and J 7 bases short, with 16 bases between. CDR1 is SEHNR and CDR2 is FQNEAQ in the germline V gene (reference sequence). The DNA for the CDR3 is TGTGCCAGCAGCTTTAACATGGGCCGGGGAGAGCAGTACTTC. Amino acid sequence: CASSFNMGRGEQYF. The full variable domain, its missing parts supplied by reference TRBV7-9 and TRBJ2-7, is DTGVSQNPRHKITKRGQNVTFRCDPISEHNRLYWYRQTLGQGPEFLTYFQNEAQLEKSRLLSDRFSAERPKGSFSTLEIQRTEQGDSAMYLCASSFNMGRGEQYFGPGTRLTVT.

The chain recombines TRBV2 with TRBJ1-2; no firm D call. The V gene lost 2 bases and the J gene lost 8 bases, with 18 bases spanning the gap. The CDR3 is made up of 15 amino acids. Germline V gene lookup returns CDR1 SNHLY and CDR2 FYNNEI. CDR3 DNA: TGTGCCAGCAGTGAATTTGAGAATGTTCCATGGGGCTACACCTTC. Its protein is CASSEFENVPWGYTF.

V gene TRBV5-1 combines with J gene TRBJ2-7; a possible D gene is TRBD1 (5 bases). The germline V gene has CDR1 SGHRS and CDR2 YFSETQ. This CDR3 region has 15 residues. V lost 0 bases to trimming and J lost 0 bases, with 10 bases between them. This CDR3 is CASSLGGPSSYEQYF. CDR3 bases: TGCGCCAGCAGCTTGGGGGGCCCTAGCTCCTACGAGCAGTACTTC.

Only a few counts were recorded for this clone. The chain carries TRBV27 and TRBJ2-1; the match to TRBD2 covers 11 bases. CDR3 size: 15 residues. Germline V gene data show CDR1 as MNHEY and CDR2 as SMNVEV (reference sequence). J gave up 4 bases and V 7 bases, and 6 bases lay outside the gene matches. CDR3 amino acids: CASTHGTSGYNEQFF. The CDR3 bases are TGTGCCAGCACCCATGGGACTAGCGGTTACAATGAGCAGTTCTTC.

This clone was seen a few times. The chain uses TRBV25-1 and TRBJ1-6, with no clear D. Germline CDR1 MGHDK, CDR2 SYGVNS. The CDR3 consists of 13 residues. Trimming took 6 bases from V and 7 from J, leaving 10 bases between them. The CDR3 loop reads CASSPLGNSPLHF. CDR3 sequence (DNA): TGTGCCAGCAGCCCCCTGGGGAATTCACCCCTCCACTTT.